This passage covers 18 T cell receptor beta chains from one sample sequenced in a study of OX40 agonist ivuxolimab in advanced cancers. Here immunoSEQ multiplex PCR was the method, and the copy in TCRdb shows in-frame clones only, minus some. This table holds roughly 70,000 clones, about 91% found once. The sequences come from CD4+ or CD8+ T cells sorted from blood, collected in a trial of the OX40 agonist ivuxolimab. Receptor source: an adult with an advanced solid tumor such as melanoma, head and neck, liver or kidney cancer.

V is TRBV4-1 and J is TRBJ2-5, with 7 bases fitting TRBD2. J lost 11 bases, V lost 0 bases, and 6 bases had no gene match. Germline CDR1 and CDR2: MGHRA and YSYEKL. CDR3 length: 13 amino acids. DNA of the CDR3: TGCGCCAGCAGCCAAGAGGTGCGGGGGACTCAGTACTTC. It codes for CASSQEVRGTQYF.

V is TRBV5-1 and J is TRBJ2-1; D is possibly TRBD2 (6 bases). The germline gives CDR1 SGHRS, CDR2 YFSETQ. The CDR3 extends over 14 amino acids. The V end lost 6 bases, the J end lost 2 bases, and 12 bases lay between the germline ends. Here the CDR3 DNA reads TGCGCCAGCACTCCGGGACTGACCTACAATGAGCAGTTCTTC. Encoded protein: CASTPGLTYNEQFF.

V is TRBV5-1 and J is TRBJ1-4; possible D gene TRBD1, 5 bases. Germline V lookup: CDR1 SGHRS, CDR2 YFSETQ. The CDR3 is 16 residues long. V shed 4 bases and J shed 3 bases, with 16 bases lying between them. Here the CDR3 reads CASSPFGTGSNEKLFF. In DNA form, the CDR3 reads TGCGCCAGCAGCCCATTCGGGACGGGTTCTAATGAAAAACTGTTTTTT. Supplemented by reference TRBV5-1 and TRBJ1-4, the full variable domain reads KAGVTQTPRYLIKTRGQQVTLSCSPISGHRSVSWYQQTPGQGLQFLFEYFSETQRNKGNFPGRFSGRQFSNSRSEMNVSTLELGDSALYLCASSPFGTGSNEKLFFGSGTQLSVL.

The chain is built from TRBV28 and TRBJ2-7; D is possibly TRBD1 (6 bases). In germline, CDR1 is MDHEN, CDR2 SYDVKM. This CDR3 is 15 amino acids long. Trimming removed 5 bases at V and 6 bases at J, with 20 bases between. The CDR3 bases are TGTGCCAGCAGTCCTGGGGACACTCCCCGCCCCGAGCAGTACTTC. Translation: CASSPGDTPRPEQYF.

This clone was detected only once. The chain joins TRBV9 to TRBJ2-3; 12 bases are shared with TRBD2. The CDR3 sequence is 15 residues long. Trimming cost V 3 bases and J 6 bases; bases outside gene matches: 5. Germline-derived CDR1 and CDR2 are SGDLS and YYNGEE. This CDR3 reads CASSERTSGVDTQYF. CDR3 sequence (DNA): TGTGCCAGCAGCGAACGGACTAGCGGGGTTGATACGCAGTATTTT.

The V gene is TRBV12-5, the J gene TRBJ1-6; D is unresolved. V shed 0 bases and J shed 12 bases, with 6 bases lying between them. The CDR3 loop spans 12 amino acids. Germline values: CDR1 LGHNT, CDR2 FRNRAP. The CDR3 bases are TGTGCTAGTGGTTTGGTACTGGAACCCCTCCACTTT. It translates to CASGLVLEPLHF.

V is TRBV5-4 and J is TRBJ2-7; the D gene is possibly TRBD1 (7 bases). The CDR3 spans 14 residues. Germline V gene lookup returns CDR1 SGHNT and CDR2 YYREEE (reference sequence). Trimming cost V 3 bases and J 2 bases, with 12 bases left between them. The CDR3 spells CASSYDREAYEQYF. CDR3 in DNA: TGTGCCAGCAGCTACGACAGGGAGGCCTACGAGCAGTACTTC.

The chain is built from TRBV18 and TRBJ1-1; D ambiguous. The CDR3 has 14 amino acids. Deletions cut 2 bases from V and 0 bases from J, with 7 bases between. Germline V gene lookup returns CDR1 KGHSH and CDR2 LQKENI. The DNA of the CDR3 is TGTGCCAGCTCACCAGGAACCTTGAACACTGAAGCTTTCTTT. Its protein product is CASSPGTLNTEAFF.

The chain links TRBV2 to TRBJ2-2; D is undetermined. The V gene's germline CDR1 is SNHLY and CDR2 FYNNEI. The CDR3 is made up of 15 amino acids. Trimming stripped 5 bases from V and 0 bases from J, with 10 bases between. CDR3 in DNA: TGTGCCAGCAGTTTCCAGAGATCGAACACCGGGGAGCTGTTTTTT. It codes for CASSFQRSNTGELFF.

V gene TRBV5-1 combines with J gene TRBJ2-1; D might be TRBD2 (6 bases). Per germline, CDR1 SGHRS and CDR2 YFSETQ. V dropped 0 bases and J dropped 5 bases, with 12 bases sitting between them. This CDR3 contains 15 residues. This CDR3 reads CASSLVGGADNEQFF. CDR3 bases: TGCGCCAGCAGCTTGGTGGGCGGGGCAGACAATGAGCAGTTCTTC.

This sequence joins TRBV2 and TRBJ1-3; D not resolved. The V end was cut by 7 bases, the J end by 0 bases, with 16 bases between. The germline CDR1 and CDR2 sequences are SNHLY and FYNNEI. The length of the CDR3 is 16 residues. The DNA for the CDR3 is TGTGCCAGCACAGGCTTGGCTATCATCTCTGGAAACACCATATATTTT. Its translation is CASTGLAIISGNTIYF.

The chain couples TRBV2 to TRBJ1-2; 7 bases map to TRBD1. The CDR3 extends over 14 amino acids. V was pared by 4 bases and J by 8 bases, with 10 bases of the junction left unmatched. Germline loops: CDR1 SNHLY, CDR2 FYNNEI. CDR3 DNA sequence: TGTGCCAGCAGTGGACAGGGAATAAATAGGGGCTACACCTTC. This gives the protein CASSGQGINRGYTF.

The rearrangement uses TRBV27 and TRBJ1-6; 9 nucleotides align to TRBD1. The ends lost 4 bases at V and 9 bases at J; junction bases unmatched: 4. CDR1 MNHEY and CDR2 SMNVEV come from the germline V gene (reference sequence). The CDR3 loop spans 14 amino acids. CDR3: CASSSDRGGSPLHF. DNA for the CDR3: TGTGCCAGCAGTTCGGACAGGGGTGGTTCACCCCTCCACTTT.

This rearrangement joins TRBV5-6 to TRBJ1-1; the D is unclear. CDR1 is SGHDT and CDR2 is YYEEEE in the germline V gene. This CDR3 is built from 12 residues. V was trimmed by 2 bases and J by 5 bases, leaving 7 bases between them. The CDR3 spells CASSLGRTEAFF. In DNA form, the CDR3 reads TGTGCCAGCAGCTTAGGGAGGACTGAAGCTTTCTTT.

Concerning this clone itself: Other nucleotide sequences from this sample produce the same CDR3. This chain uses TRBV5-1 with TRBJ1-1, with D possibly matching TRBD1 (5 bases). V was shortened by 7 bases and J by 4 bases, with 14 bases between the two germline ends. This CDR3 is 13 amino acids long. The germline gives CDR1 SGHRS, CDR2 YFSETQ. CDR3 residues: CASSFGGGTEAFF. The CDR3 DNA reads TGCGCCAGCTCCTTTGGGGGGGGCACTGAAGCTTTCTTT.

V usage is TRBV7-8 and J usage is TRBJ2-3, with D tentatively TRBD1 or TRBD2 (5 bases each). Germline assignment: CDR1 SGHVS and CDR2 FQNEAQ. The CDR3 spans 15 residues. Trimming took off 5 bases at V and 3 bases at J, with 15 bases between the two ends. In DNA form, the CDR3 reads TGTGCCAGCAGCCCCCGGGACCGACGAACAGATACGCAGTATTTT. As protein: CASSPRDRRTDTQYF.

V and J are TRBV5-8 and TRBJ2-2; D not certain. The CDR3 has 15 residues. V was clipped by 0 bases and J by 4 bases, with 10 bases between them. Germline CDR1 is SGHTS and CDR2 is YDEGEE. The CDR3 coding sequence is TGTGCCAGCAGCTTGGTTGGCAGATCCACCGGGGAGCTGTTTTTT. This encodes CASSLVGRSTGELFF.

J is TRBJ2-3 and V is TRBV10-3, with 11 nucleotides matching TRBD2. J gave up 2 bases and V 1 base, and 5 bases lay outside the gene matches. Germline-derived CDR1 and CDR2 are ENHRY and SYGVKD. The CDR3 loop spans 17 amino acids. CDR3 coding DNA: TGTGCCATCAGTGAGTTACTAGCGGGGGCCTTCACAGATACGCAGTATTTT. Translated: CAISELLAGAFTDTQYF.